The present T cell receptor (beta chain) was sequenced within a study of blood T cells in healthy people across ages. Points from the study as a whole: Per-million-T-cell TCR beta diversity fell roughly linearly with age. PBMCs went unsorted, and a conclusive naive versus antigen-experienced comparison was therefore prevented.

PBMCs numbering at least 6.5 million were isolated per sample. The V gene lost 6 bases and the J gene lost 4 bases, with 15 bases spanning the gap. Germline loops: CDR1 LGHNT, CDR2 FRNRAP. This CDR3 is built from 14 residues. Using a J-beta primer mix together with a sample-barcoded 5' primer, a second PCR was run for roughly 7 to 12 cycles. Each cDNA molecule, via a template-switch adaptor with 12 random nucleotides, was tagged. Each CDR3 protein is one row after TCRdb ran MiXCR on the 5' RACE reads. The data hold about 1 million distinct CDR3 sequences, with roughly 45% observed a single time. This clonotype was found once. Its antigen is still unknown.

The rearrangement links TRBV12-5 to TRBJ1-2; no reliable D call. Sequencing was performed on blood. The TCR was taken from a woman aged 60-70 years in good health. The CDR3 bases are TGTGCTAGTGGAAATCAATCCGATCCCTATGGCTACACCTTC. This encodes CASGNQSDPYGYTF. The full variable domain, its missing parts supplied by reference TRBV12-5 and TRBJ1-2, is DARVTQTPRHKVTEMGQEVTMRCQPILGHNTVFWYRQTMMQGLELLAYFRNRAPLDDSGMPKDRFSAEMPDATLATLKIQPSEPRDSAVYFCASGNQSDPYGYTFGSGTRLTVV.